One sample yielded the 8 T cell receptor beta chains listed below, sequenced in a study of PD-1 blockade in classical Hodgkin lymphoma. This table comes from immunoSEQ multiplex PCR, and its TCRdb copy is limited to in-frame clones, with some not included. The data show 100,000 to 130,000 clones, roughly nine tenths seen once. All patients experienced relapse after autologous stem cell transplantation, and brentuximab vedotin exposure was variable. The starting material was peripheral blood mononuclear cells (PBMCs), obtained before the second cycle of nivolumab. Receptors originate from a human donor with classical Hodgkin lymphoma.

The CDR3 DNA reads TGCGCCAGCAGACAGGGACAGACAACTAATGAAAAACTGTTTTTT. It specifies CASRQGQTTNEKLFF. The chain is built from TRBV5-1 and TRBJ1-4, with 7 bases lining up with TRBD1. The V segment lost 5 bases and the J segment 0 bases; nucleotides outside the gene matches: 4. Germline values: CDR1 SGHRS, CDR2 YFSETQ. The CDR3 runs 15 residues.

The genes are TRBV21-1 and TRBJ1-2. TRBV21-1 is recorded as a pseudogene. The CDR3 is 16 residues long. The CDR3 DNA is TGTGCCAGCAGCATCCCGGGGGGGGCGGATAACTATGGCTACACCTTC. It encodes CASSIPGGADNYGYTF.

J is TRBJ1-5 and V is TRBV27; maybe TRBD1 (5 bases). This CDR3 spans 18 amino acids. In germline, CDR1 is MNHEY, CDR2 SMNVEV (reference sequence). V was cut by 4 bases and J by 0 bases, with 19 bases left in between. Here the CDR3 reads CASSSTKGASYSNQPQHF. Written as DNA, the CDR3 is TGTGCCAGCAGTTCGACCAAAGGGGCTTCCTATAGCAATCAGCCCCAGCATTTT.

The V gene is TRBV15, the J gene TRBJ2-2; D is unresolved. The germline gives CDR1 LNHNV, CDR2 YYDKDF (reference sequence). This CDR3 spans 13 amino acids. V lost 0 bases and J 6 bases, leaving 5 bases between the germline ends. In DNA form, the CDR3 reads TGTGCCACCAGCAGAGATAATGCCGGGGAGCTGTTTTTT. As protein: CATSRDNAGELFF.

CDR3 nucleotides: TGCGCCAGCAGCTTGGCCTTAGCGGGGGAAGAGACCCAGTACTTC. Residues: CASSLALAGEETQYF. The J gene is TRBJ2-5, the V gene TRBV5-1; 9 nucleotides line up with TRBD2. The CDR3 contains 15 residues. The V gene end was trimmed by 0 bases and the J gene end by 3 bases; junction bases not matched to a gene: 3. Germline CDR1 is SGHRS and CDR2 is YFSETQ.

Written as DNA, the CDR3 is TGCGCCAGCAGCCAAGAATTCAACGGGAGGGACTATTACAATGAGCAGTTCTTC. Its translation is CASSQEFNGRDYYNEQFF. The chain is built from TRBV4-3 and TRBJ2-1; 8 bases map to TRBD2. The germline CDR1 and CDR2 sequences are LGHNA and YSLEER. The CDR3 has 18 amino acids. The junction had 11 bases not matched to a gene; V was cut back by 0 bases and J by 4 bases.

J is TRBJ1-1 and V is TRBV28; D may be TRBD1 (6 bases). The CDR3 runs to 16 residues. Germline CDR1 MDHEN, CDR2 SYDVKM. V was cut by 3 bases and J by 0 bases, with 14 bases left in between. In DNA, the CDR3 is TGTGCCAGCAGTTTGGGGGCAAGGGTCCTGAACACTGAAGCTTTCTTT. It codes for CASSLGARVLNTEAFF.

In its sample, this clone was seen once. This chain joins TRBV29-1 and TRBJ2-5; D is undetermined. With 5 bases removed from V and 1 base from J, the gap between germline ends came to 8 bases. CDR1 is SQVTM and CDR2 is ANQGSEA in the germline V gene. CDR3 length equals 12 residues. DNA of the CDR3: TGCAGCGTTTGTGACCCCCAAGAGACCCAGTACTTC. Protein sequence: CSVCDPQETQYF.